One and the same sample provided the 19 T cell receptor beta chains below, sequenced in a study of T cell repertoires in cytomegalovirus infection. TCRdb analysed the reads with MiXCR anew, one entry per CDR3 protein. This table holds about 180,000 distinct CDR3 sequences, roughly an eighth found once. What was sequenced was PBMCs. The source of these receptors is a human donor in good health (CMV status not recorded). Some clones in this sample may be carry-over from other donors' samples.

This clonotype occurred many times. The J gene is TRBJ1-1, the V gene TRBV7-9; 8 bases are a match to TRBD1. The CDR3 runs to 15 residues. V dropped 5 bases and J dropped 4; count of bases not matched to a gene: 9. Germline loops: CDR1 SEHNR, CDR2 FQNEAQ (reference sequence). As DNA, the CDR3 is TGTGCCAGCAGCACCCTCCGGGGGACAGGCACTGAAGCTTTCTTT. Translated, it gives CASSTLRGTGTEAFF. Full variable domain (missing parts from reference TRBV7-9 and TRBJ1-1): DTGVSQNPRHKITKRGQNVTFRCDPISEHNRLYWYRQTLGQGPEFLTYFQNEAQLEKSRLLSDRFSAERPKGSFSTLEIQRTEQGDSAMYLCASSTLRGTGTEAFFGQGTRLTVV.

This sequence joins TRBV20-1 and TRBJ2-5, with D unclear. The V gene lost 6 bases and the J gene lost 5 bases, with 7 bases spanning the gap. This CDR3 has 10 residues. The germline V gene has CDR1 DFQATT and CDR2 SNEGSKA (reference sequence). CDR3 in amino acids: CSAPRETQYF. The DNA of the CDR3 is TGCAGTGCGCCCCGGGAGACCCAGTACTTC.

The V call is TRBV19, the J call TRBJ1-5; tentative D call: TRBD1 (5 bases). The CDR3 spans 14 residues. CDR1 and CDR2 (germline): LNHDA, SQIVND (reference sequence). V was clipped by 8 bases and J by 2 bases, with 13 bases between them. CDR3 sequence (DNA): TGTGCCAGTCGGGGAGGGGTTGGCAATCAGCCCCAGCATTTT. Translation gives CASRGGVGNQPQHF.

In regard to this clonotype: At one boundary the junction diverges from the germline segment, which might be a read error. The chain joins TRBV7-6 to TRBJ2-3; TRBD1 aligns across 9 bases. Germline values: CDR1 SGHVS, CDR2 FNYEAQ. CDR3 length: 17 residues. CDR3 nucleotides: TGTGCCAGCAGCTTAGGCTGGGGACAGGGTTCGTCAGATAAGCAGTATTTT. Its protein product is CASSLGWGQGSSDKQYF.

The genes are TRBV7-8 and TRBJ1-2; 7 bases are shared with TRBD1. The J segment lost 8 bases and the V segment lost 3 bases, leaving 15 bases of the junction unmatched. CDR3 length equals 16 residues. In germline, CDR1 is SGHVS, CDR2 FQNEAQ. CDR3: CASSFPRDSPSSGYTF. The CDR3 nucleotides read TGTGCCAGCAGCTTCCCACGGGACAGCCCATCCTCCGGCTACACCTTC.

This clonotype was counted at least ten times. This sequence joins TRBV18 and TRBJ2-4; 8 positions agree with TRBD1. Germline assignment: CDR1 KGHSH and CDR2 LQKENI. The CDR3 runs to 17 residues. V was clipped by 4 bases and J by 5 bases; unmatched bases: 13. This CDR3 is CASSRLLGQGHENIQYF. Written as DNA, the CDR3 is TGTGCCAGCTCACGTCTCCTCGGACAGGGCCACGAAAACATTCAGTACTTC.

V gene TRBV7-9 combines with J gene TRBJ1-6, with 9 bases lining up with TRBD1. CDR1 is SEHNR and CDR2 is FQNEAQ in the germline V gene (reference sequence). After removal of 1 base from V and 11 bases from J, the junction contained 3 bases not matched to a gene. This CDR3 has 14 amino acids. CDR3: CASSLEGQGPPLHF. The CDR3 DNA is TGTGCCAGCAGCTTAGAGGGACAGGGCCCACCCCTCCACTTT.

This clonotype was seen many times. The CDR3 nucleotides read TGTGCCAGCAGCTTTGGCGACAGGGACACTGAAGCTTTCTTT. Residues: CASSFGDRDTEAFF. The chain carries TRBV11-1 and TRBJ1-1, with 7 bases aligning to TRBD1. The CDR3 covers 14 residues. Trimming took 3 bases from V and 3 from J; bases not matched to a gene: 4. Looked up from germline, CDR1 is SGHAT and CDR2 is FQDESV (reference sequence).

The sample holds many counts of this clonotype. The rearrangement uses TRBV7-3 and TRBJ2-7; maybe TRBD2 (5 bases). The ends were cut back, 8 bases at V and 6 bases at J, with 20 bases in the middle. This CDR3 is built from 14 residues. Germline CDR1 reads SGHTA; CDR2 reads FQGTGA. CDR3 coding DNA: TGTGCCAGCTATCCCGAGGAACTAGTAGGCGAGCAGTACTTC. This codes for CASYPEELVGEQYF.

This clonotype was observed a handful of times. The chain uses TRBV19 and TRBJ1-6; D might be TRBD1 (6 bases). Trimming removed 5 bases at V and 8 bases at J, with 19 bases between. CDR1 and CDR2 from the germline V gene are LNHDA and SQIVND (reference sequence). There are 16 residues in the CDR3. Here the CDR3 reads CASSPRRQVVHSPLHF. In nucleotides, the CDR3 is TGTGCCAGTAGTCCTCGCCGACAGGTTGTGCATTCACCCCTCCACTTT.

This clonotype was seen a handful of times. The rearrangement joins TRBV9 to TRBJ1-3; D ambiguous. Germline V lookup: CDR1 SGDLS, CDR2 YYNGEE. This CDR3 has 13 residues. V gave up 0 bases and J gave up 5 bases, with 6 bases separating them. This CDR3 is CASSVADRNTIYF. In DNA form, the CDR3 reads TGTGCCAGCAGCGTAGCGGACCGAAACACCATATATTTT.

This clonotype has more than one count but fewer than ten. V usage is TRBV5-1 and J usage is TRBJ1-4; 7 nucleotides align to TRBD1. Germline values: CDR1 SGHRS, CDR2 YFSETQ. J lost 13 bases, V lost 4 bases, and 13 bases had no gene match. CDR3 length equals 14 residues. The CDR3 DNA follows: TGCGCCAGCAGCCGGACAGGAGCTAATGAGGGACTGTTTTTT. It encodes CASSRTGANEGLFF.

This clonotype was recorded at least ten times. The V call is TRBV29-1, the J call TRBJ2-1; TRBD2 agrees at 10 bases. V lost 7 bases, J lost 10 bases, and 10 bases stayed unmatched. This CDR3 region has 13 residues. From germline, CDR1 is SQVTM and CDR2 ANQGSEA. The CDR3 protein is CSAGLADPREQFF. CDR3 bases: TGCAGCGCTGGACTAGCGGACCCTCGCGAGCAGTTCTTC.

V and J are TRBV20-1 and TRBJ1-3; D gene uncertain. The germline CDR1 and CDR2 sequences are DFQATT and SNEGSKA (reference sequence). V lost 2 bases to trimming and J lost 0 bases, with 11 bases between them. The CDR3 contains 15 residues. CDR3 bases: TGCAGTGCTAGACCTGGGGTATTCTCTGGAAACACCATATATTTT. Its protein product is CSARPGVFSGNTIYF.

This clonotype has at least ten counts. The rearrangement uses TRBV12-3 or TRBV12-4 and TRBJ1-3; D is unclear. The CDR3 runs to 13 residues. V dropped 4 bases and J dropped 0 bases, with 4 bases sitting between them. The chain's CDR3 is CASSWTSGNTIYF. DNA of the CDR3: TGTGCCAGCAGTTGGACCTCTGGAAACACCATATATTTT.

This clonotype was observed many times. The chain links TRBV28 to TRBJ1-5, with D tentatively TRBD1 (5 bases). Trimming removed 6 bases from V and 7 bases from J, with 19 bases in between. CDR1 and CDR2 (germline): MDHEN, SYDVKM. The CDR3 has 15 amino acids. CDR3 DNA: TGTGCCAGCAGCAGGGCTCCTGGGGTCGGCCAGCCCCAGCATTTT. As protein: CASSRAPGVGQPQHF.

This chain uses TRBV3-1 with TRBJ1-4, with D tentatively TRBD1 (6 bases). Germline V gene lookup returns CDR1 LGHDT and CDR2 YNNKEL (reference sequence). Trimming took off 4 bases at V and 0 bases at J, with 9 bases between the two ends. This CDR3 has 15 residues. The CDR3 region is CASSRGQTTNEKLFF. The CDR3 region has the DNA TGTGCCAGCAGCCGAGGACAGACAACTAATGAAAAACTGTTTTTT.

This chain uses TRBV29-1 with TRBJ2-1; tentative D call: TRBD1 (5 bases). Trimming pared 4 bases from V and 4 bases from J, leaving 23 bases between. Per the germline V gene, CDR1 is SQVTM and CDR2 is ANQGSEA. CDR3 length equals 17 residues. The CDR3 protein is CSVGNDKWTTAYNEQFF. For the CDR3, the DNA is TGCAGCGTTGGGAACGATAAGTGGACAACCGCTTACAATGAGCAGTTCTTC.

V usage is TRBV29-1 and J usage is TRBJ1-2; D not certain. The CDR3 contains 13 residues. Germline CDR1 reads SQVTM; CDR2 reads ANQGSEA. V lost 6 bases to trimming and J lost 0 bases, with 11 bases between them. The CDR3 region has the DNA TGCAGCGTGACGGCAAGCGCTAACTATGGCTACACCTTC. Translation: CSVTASANYGYTF.